The 3 T cell receptor beta chains below were found in one sample sequenced in a study of blood T cell repertoires in COVID-19. Sequencing was performed with immunoSEQ multiplex PCR; in TCRdb, only in-frame clones are kept and a portion is missing. The sample lists about 200,000 clones, 84% occurring once. The sequencing input was peripheral blood. These TCRs come from a woman in her 70s with active or convalescent COVID-19.

This chain connects TRBV28 to TRBJ2-7; no firm D call. This CDR3 is 15 amino acids long. Germline loops: CDR1 MDHEN, CDR2 SYDVKM. Trimming took off 2 bases at V and 0 bases at J, with 11 bases between the two ends. In nucleotides, the CDR3 is TGTGCCAGCAGTTTACTCTCTCTCGGCTCCTACGAGCAGTACTTC. Translated, it gives CASSLLSLGSYEQYF.

The chain couples TRBV15 to TRBJ2-3; possible D gene TRBD2, 6 bases. The germline V gene has CDR1 LNHNV and CDR2 YYDKDF (reference sequence). Trimming took 3 bases from V and 0 from J, leaving 19 bases between them. CDR3 size: 18 residues. In nucleotides, the CDR3 is TGTGCCACCAGCAGTGCGATCCTAGCGATCGGTAGCACAGATACGCAGTATTTT. Protein product: CATSSAILAIGSTDTQYF. The whole variable domain, filled in from reference TRBV15 and TRBJ2-3, reads DAMVIQNPRYQVTQFGKPVTLSCSQTLNHNVMYWYQQKSSQAPKLLFHYYDKDFNNEADTPDNFQSRRPNTSFCFLDIRSPGLGDTAMYLCATSSAILAIGSTDTQYFGPGTRLTVL.

The chain has TRBV2 and TRBJ2-1, with TRBD2 matching over 7 bases. The germline CDR1 and CDR2 sequences are SNHLY and FYNNEI. J was trimmed by 10 bases and V by 8 bases; bases with no gene match: 2. This CDR3 has 10 residues. The DNA for the CDR3 is TGTGCCAGCGAGGGACTAGAGCAGTTCTTC. Translation gives CASEGLEQFF.